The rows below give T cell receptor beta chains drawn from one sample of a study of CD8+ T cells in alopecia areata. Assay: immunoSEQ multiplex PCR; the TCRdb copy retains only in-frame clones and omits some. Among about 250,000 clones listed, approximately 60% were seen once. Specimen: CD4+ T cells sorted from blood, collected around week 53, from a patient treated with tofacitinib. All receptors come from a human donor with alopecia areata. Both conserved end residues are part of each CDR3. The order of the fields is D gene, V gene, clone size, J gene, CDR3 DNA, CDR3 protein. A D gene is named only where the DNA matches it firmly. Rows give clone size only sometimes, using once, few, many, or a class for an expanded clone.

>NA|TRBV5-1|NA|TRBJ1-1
TGCGCCAGCAGCTTGGCGCAGGGTAGTAACACTGAAGCTTTCTTT
CASSLAQGSNTEAFF
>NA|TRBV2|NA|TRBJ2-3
TGTGCCAGCAGTGAACAGGCAGGAGGGACCACAGATACGCAGTATTTT
CASSEQAGGTTDTQYF
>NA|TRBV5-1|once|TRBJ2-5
TGCGCCAGCGGCCGAGGGGGTCAAGAGACCCAGTACTTC
CASGRGGQETQYF
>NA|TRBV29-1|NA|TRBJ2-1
TGCAGCGCCGGGGCTAATGAGCAGTTCTTC
CSAGANEQFF
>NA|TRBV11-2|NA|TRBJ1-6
TGTGCCAGCAGCTTGGACAGCTCACCCCTCCACTTT
CASSLDSSPLHF
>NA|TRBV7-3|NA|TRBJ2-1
TGTGCCAGCAGCCCCCCATCCTCGAGCCAAAAGTTCTTC
CASSPPSSSQKFF
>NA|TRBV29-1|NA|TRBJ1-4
TGCAGCGTGTCCATAGACTCTAATGAAAAACTGTTTTTT
CSVSIDSNEKLFF
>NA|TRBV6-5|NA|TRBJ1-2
TGTGCCAGCAGTTCTCGTCCCCGGGGCTACACCTTC
CASSSRPRGYTF
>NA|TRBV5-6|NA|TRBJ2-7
TGTGCCAGCAGCTTGGCAGGGATTTGGCACGAGCAGTACTTC
CASSLAGIWHEQYF
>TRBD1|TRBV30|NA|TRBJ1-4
TGTGCCTGGAGTGTACGGACAGGCACAACTAATGAAAAACTGTTTTTT
CAWSVRTGTTNEKLFF
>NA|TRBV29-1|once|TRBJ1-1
TGCAGCGGACGGGACACGCGGAACACTGAAGCTTTCTTT
CSGRDTRNTEAFF
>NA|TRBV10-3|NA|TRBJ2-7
TGTGCCATCAGTGAGCCAGGGGACGGTAGCTCCTACGAGCAGTACTTC
CAISEPGDGSSYEQYF
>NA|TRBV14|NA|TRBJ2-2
TGTGCCAGCAGCCTACTGAACACCGGGGAGCTGTTTTTT
CASSLLNTGELFF
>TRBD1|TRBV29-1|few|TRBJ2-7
TGCAGCGTTAGGGACAGGAACTACGAGCAGTACTTC
CSVRDRNYEQYF
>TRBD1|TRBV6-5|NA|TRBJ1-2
TGTGCCAGTACAGGGGGCAAGGACTATGGCTACACCTTC
CASTGGKDYGYTF
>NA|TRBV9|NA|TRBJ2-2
TGTGCCAGCAGCGGCGGTTTAGGGGGTAACACCGGGGAGCTGTTTTTT
CASSGGLGGNTGELFF
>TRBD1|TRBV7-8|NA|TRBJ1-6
TGTGCCAGCAGCTTAGTCCGGGACAGGGGGCTACTCCTCCACTTT
CASSLVRDRGLLLHF
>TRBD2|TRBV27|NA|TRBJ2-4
TGTGCCAGCAGTTTACTAGCGGGCGGGTCCAAAAACATTCAGTACTTC
CASSLLAGGSKNIQYF
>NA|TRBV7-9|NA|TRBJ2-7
TGTGCCAGCAGCCCCACGTGGGGGGCTACAACCCCCTACGAGCAGTACTTC
CASSPTWGATTPYEQYF
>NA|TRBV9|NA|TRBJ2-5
TGTGCCAGCAGCGTAGGGTCAGGGGCGAAAGAGACCCAGTACTTC
CASSVGSGAKETQYF
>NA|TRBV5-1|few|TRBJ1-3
TGCGCCAGCAGCTTGGTTATTGGATCCGGAAACACCATATATTTT
CASSLVIGSGNTIYF
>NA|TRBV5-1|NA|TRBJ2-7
TGCGCCAGCAGCCAGGGGACCTTCACCTACGAGCAGTACTTC
CASSQGTFTYEQYF
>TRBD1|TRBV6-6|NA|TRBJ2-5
TGTGCCAGCAGTCCTATTTTAGACAGGGGGGAGACCCAGTACTTC
CASSPILDRGETQYF
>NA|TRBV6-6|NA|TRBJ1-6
TGTGCCAGCAGTTCTCCGGCAGGAGCCTATAATTCACCCCTCCACTTT
CASSSPAGAYNSPLHF
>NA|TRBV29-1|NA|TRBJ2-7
TGCAGCGTTGGGACGGGCCCCCACGAGCAGTACTTC
CSVGTGPHEQYF
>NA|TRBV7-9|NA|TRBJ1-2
TGTGCCAGCAGACCTCGTGGAGGGACAACAGCTAACTATGGCTACACCTTC
CASRPRGGTTANYGYTF
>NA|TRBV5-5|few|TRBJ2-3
TGTGCCAGCAGCTTGGGGGGCACAGATACGCAGTATTTT
CASSLGGTDTQYF
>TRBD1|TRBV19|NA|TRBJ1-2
TGTGCCAGTAGCCCGACAGGGGAGGCTGGCTACACCTTC
CASSPTGEAGYTF